This TCR beta chain was sequenced in a study of blood T cell repertoires in COVID-19. As for the study in general: Samples of COVID-19 (acute and convalescent) were obtained from the United States, Italy and Spain. PBMCs, B-cell-depleted T cells, or T cells were the source of the cDNA or gDNA that made up the material.

Losses at the gene ends were 4 bases for V and 7 bases for J; bases not matched to a gene: 5. The germline V gene encodes CDR1 MDHEN and CDR2 SYDVKM. This CDR3 is built from 15 residues. In the source study's methods: Amplification of reference gene primers provided the estimated nucleated cell counts. Repertoires were generated with immunoSEQ multiplex PCR, while TCRdb's copy carries only in-frame clones and drops some. V, J and clone size were drawn from that table, and D and trimming were deduced from the DNA. The table includes about 170,000 clones, around three quarters detected once. Cohort allocation depended upon clinical history that participants reported.

The chain employs TRBV28 and TRBJ1-6, with TRBD1 matching 9 bases. This clonotype was obtained from a woman in her 70s in a cohort exposed to, infected with or recovered from COVID-19 (not recorded which). Sequenced input: PBMCs or T cells enriched from blood (not recorded which). CDR3 protein: CASSWRDRENSPLHF. For the CDR3, the DNA is TGTGCCAGCAGTTGGCGGGACAGGGAAAATTCACCCCTCCACTTT.